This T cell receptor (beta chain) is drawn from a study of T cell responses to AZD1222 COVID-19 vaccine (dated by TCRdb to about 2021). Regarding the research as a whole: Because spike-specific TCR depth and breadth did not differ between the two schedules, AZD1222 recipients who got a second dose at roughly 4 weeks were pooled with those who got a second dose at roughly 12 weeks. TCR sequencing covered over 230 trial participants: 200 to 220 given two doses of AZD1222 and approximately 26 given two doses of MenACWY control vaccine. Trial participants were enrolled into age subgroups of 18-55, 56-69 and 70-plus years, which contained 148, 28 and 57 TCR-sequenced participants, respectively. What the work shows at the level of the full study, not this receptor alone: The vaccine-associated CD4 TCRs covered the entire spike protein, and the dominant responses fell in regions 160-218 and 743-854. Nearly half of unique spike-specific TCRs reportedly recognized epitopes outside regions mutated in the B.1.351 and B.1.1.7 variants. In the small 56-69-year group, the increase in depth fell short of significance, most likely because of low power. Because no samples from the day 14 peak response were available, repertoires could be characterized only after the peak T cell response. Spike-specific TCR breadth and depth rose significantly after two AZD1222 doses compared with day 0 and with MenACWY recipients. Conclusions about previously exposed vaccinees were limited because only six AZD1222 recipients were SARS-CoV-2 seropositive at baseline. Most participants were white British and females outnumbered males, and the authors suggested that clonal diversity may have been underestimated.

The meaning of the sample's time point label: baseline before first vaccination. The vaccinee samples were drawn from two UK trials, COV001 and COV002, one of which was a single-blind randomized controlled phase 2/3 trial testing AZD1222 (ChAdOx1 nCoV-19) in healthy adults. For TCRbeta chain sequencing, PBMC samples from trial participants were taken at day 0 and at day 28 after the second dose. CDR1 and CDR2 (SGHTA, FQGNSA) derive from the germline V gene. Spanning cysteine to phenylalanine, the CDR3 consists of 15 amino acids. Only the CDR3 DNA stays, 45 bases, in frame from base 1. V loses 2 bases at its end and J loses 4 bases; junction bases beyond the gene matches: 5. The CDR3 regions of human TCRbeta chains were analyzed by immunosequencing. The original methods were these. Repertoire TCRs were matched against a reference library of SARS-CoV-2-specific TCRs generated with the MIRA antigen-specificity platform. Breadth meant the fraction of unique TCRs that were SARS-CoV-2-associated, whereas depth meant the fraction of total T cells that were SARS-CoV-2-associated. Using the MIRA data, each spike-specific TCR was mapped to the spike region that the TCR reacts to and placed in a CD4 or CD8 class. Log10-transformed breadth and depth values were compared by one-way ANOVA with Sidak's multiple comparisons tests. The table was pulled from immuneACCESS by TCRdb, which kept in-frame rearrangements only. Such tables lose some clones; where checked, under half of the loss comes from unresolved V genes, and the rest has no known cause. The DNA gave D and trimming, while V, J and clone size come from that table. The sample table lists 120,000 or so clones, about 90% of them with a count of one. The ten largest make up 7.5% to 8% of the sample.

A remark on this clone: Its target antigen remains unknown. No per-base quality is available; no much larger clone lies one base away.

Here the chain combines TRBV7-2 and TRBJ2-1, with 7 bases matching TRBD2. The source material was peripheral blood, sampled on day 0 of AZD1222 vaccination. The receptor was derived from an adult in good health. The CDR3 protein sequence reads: CASSLSSGIYNEQFF. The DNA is TGTGCCAGCAGCTTATCTAGCGGAATATACAATGAGCAGTTCTTC.